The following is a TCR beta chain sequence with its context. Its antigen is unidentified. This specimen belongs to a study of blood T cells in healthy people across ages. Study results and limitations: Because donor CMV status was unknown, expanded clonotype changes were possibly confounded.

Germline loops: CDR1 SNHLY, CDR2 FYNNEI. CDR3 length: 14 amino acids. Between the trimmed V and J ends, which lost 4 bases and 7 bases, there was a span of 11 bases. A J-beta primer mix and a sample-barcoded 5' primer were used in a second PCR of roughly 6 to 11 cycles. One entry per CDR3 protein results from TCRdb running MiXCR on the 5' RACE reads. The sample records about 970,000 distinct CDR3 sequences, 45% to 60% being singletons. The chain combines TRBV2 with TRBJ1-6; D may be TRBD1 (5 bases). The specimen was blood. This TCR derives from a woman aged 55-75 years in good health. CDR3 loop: CASSVQGRNSPLHF. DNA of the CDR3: TGTGCCAGCAGTGTGCAGGGTCGGAATTCACCCCTCCACTTT.